Here is one T cell receptor beta chain with its context. A single record per CDR3 protein comes from TCRdb applying MiXCR to the 5' RACE reads. The sample has about 55,000 distinct CDR3 sequences; around an eighth are singletons. This specimen belongs to a study of early T cells in non-severe SARS-CoV-2 infection. This clonotype was sampled from an adult who was a healthcare worker with PCR-confirmed SARS-CoV-2 infection or an uninfected control (not recorded which). The sequenced material came from whole blood.

The CDR3 loop reads CAISIQGANTEAFF. The CDR3 DNA reads TGTGCCATCAGCATCCAGGGGGCGAACACTGAAGCTTTCTTT. The chain recombines TRBV10-3 with TRBJ1-1; 8 nucleotides match TRBD1. Unmatched junction bases numbered 4, after V lost 6 bases and J lost 1 base. The length of the CDR3 is 14 residues. The V gene's germline CDR1 is ENHRY and CDR2 SYGVKD.